These 25 T cell receptor beta chains share one sample of origin, sequenced in a study of control samples from healthy donors and cancer patients. Generated by immunoSEQ multiplex PCR, the TCRdb table keeps only in-frame clones and is missing some. The sample consists of around 90,000 clones, around nine tenths of them appearing once. Sequencing was carried out using blood. These receptors originate from a man younger than 45 in good health.

This chain links TRBV10-3 with TRBJ1-1; possibly TRBD1 for D (5 bases). The V gene lost 6 bases and the J gene lost 2 bases, with 10 bases spanning the gap. Germline V gene sequence: CDR1 ENHRY, CDR2 SYGVKD. The CDR3 runs 13 residues. The CDR3, as DNA: TGTGCCATCAGACCCACAGGAAACACTGAAGCTTTCTTT. It is translated as CAIRPTGNTEAFF.

The chain is built from TRBV27 and TRBJ2-1; D is unresolved. This CDR3 is 13 amino acids long. Germline values: CDR1 MNHEY, CDR2 SMNVEV (reference sequence). The V end was cut by 6 bases, the J end by 9 bases, with 15 bases between. CDR3 DNA sequence: TGTGCCAGCAGCTCGCCGTTCATGGGTGAGCAGTTCTTC. This translates into CASSSPFMGEQFF.

The J gene is TRBJ1-2, the V gene TRBV12-3 or TRBV12-4; D call uncertain. V was shortened by 8 bases and J by 0 bases, with 10 bases between the two germline ends. The CDR3 extends over 13 amino acids. The CDR3 bases are TGTGCCAGCGGCGGGTCCGCTAACTATGGCTACACCTTC. Its protein is CASGGSANYGYTF.

The chain recombines TRBV9 with TRBJ1-5, with D maybe TRBD1 (5 bases). The ends were cut back, 0 bases at V and 4 bases at J, with 11 bases in the middle. Germline assignment: CDR1 SGDLS and CDR2 YYNGEE. The CDR3 spans 15 residues. The CDR3, as DNA: TGTGCCAGCAGCGTAGGGGGGAAGAATAATCAGCCCCAGCATTTT. Its translation: CASSVGGKNNQPQHF.

The rearrangement uses TRBV2 and TRBJ2-1; D not resolved. The V gene's germline CDR1 is SNHLY and CDR2 FYNNEI. V was trimmed by 5 bases and J by 0 bases, leaving 11 bases between them. This CDR3 is 15 amino acids long. The DNA of the CDR3 is TGTGCCAGCAGTCTCTCATCCAGCTCCTACAATGAGCAGTTCTTC. Its translation is CASSLSSSSYNEQFF.

V usage is TRBV5-4 and J usage is TRBJ2-5; TRBD1 is a possible D gene (6 bases). The CDR3 is 16 residues long. Germline CDR1 SGHNT, CDR2 YYREEE (reference sequence). The V end lost 4 bases, the J end lost 7 bases, and 23 bases lay between the germline ends. The CDR3 DNA reads TGTGCCAGCAGCATACAGGGTAATGTAGCCGAGGGGACCCAGTACTTC. It encodes CASSIQGNVAEGTQYF.

The V and J genes are TRBV4-1 and TRBJ1-2, with 7 nucleotides matching TRBD1. The J segment lost 4 bases and the V segment lost 1 base, leaving 12 bases of the junction unmatched. The CDR3 covers 17 residues. From germline, CDR1 is MGHRA and CDR2 YSYEKL. CDR3 residues: CASSQGGSRGNGYGYTF. The CDR3 nucleotides read TGCGCCAGCAGCCAAGGGGGATCCAGGGGGAATGGCTATGGCTACACCTTC.

The rearrangement uses TRBV19 and TRBJ2-5; 9 positions agree with TRBD1. The germline V gene encodes CDR1 LNHDA and CDR2 SQIVND (reference sequence). V shed 7 bases and J 2 bases; nucleotides not matched to a gene: 5. The CDR3 runs to 14 residues. This chain's CDR3 is CASNGDRVQETQYF. As DNA, the CDR3 is TGTGCCAGTAATGGGGACAGGGTTCAAGAGACCCAGTACTTC. The whole variable domain, filled in from reference TRBV19 and TRBJ2-5, reads DGGITQSPKYLFRKEGQNVTLSCEQNLNHDAMYWYRQDPGQGLRLIYYSQIVNDFQKGDIAEGYSVSREKKESFPLTVTSAQKNPTAFYLCASNGDRVQETQYFGPGTRLLVL.

The V gene is TRBV6-1, the J gene TRBJ1-2, with D perhaps matching TRBD1 (6 bases). Germline CDR1 reads MNHNS; CDR2 reads SASEGT. V lost 1 base, J lost 3 bases, and 9 bases lay in between. This CDR3 region has 14 residues. The CDR3: CASSEEGGYYGYTF. For the CDR3, the DNA is TGTGCCAGCAGTGAAGAGGGGGGATACTATGGCTACACCTTC.

This clone was seen just once. The chain recombines TRBV15 with TRBJ1-1, with D perhaps matching TRBD1 (6 bases). The CDR3 covers 16 residues. Looked up from germline, CDR1 is LNHNV and CDR2 is YYDKDF (reference sequence). Trimming took off 2 bases at V and 5 bases at J, with 18 bases between the two ends. CDR3 residues: CATSRLITGLVTEAFF. DNA for the CDR3: TGTGCCACCAGCAGACTAATTACAGGGCTCGTGACTGAAGCTTTCTTT.

This chain joins TRBV12-3 or TRBV12-4 and TRBJ2-3; D is unclear. Trimming left V 3 bases short and J 2 bases short, with 6 bases between. The CDR3 is made up of 13 amino acids. CDR3 coding DNA: TGTGCCAGCAGTTTTGAGAACACAGATACGCAGTATTTT. Protein: CASSFENTDTQYF.

The V gene is TRBV27, the J gene TRBJ2-1, with 10 nucleotides matching TRBD2. The J segment lost 4 bases and the V segment lost 4 bases, leaving 10 bases of the junction unmatched. Germline V gene data show CDR1 as MNHEY and CDR2 as SMNVEV (reference sequence). The CDR3 is made up of 17 amino acids. The CDR3 DNA is TGTGCCAGCAGTTCACTAAGCGGGGGGGCTAGGTACAATGAGCAGTTCTTC. The encoded protein is CASSSLSGGARYNEQFF.

The gene calls are TRBV10-3 and TRBJ2-6; D uncertain. The CDR3 contains 15 residues. V lost 3 bases to trimming and J lost 0 bases, with 6 bases between them. Germline CDR1 ENHRY, CDR2 SYGVKD. CDR3 amino acids: CAISDRDSGANVLTF. The CDR3 DNA sequence: TGTGCCATCAGTGACAGAGACTCTGGGGCCAACGTCCTGACTTTC.

This clone was detected only once. The gene calls are TRBV7-2 and TRBJ2-6, with 12 bases lining up with TRBD2. The CDR3 runs 17 residues. The germline CDR1 and CDR2 sequences are SGHTA and FQGNSA. Germline trimming cut 2 bases from V and 6 bases from J; bases unmatched to any gene: 5. CDR3 nucleotide sequence: TGTGCCAGCAGCTTAACTAGCGGGGGGTTTATGGCCAACGTCCTGACTTTC. Amino acid sequence: CASSLTSGGFMANVLTF.

The rearrangement joins TRBV6-1 to TRBJ1-3; D is uncertain. The CDR3 is made up of 15 amino acids. V was shortened by 3 bases and J by 0 bases, with 9 bases between the two germline ends. CDR1 MNHNS and CDR2 SASEGT come from the germline V gene. The CDR3 loop is CASSDPAYSGNTIYF. The CDR3 DNA follows: TGTGCCAGCAGTGACCCAGCCTACTCTGGAAACACCATATATTTT.

J is TRBJ2-3 and V is TRBV7-6; D is uncertain. Germline V gives CDR1 SGHVS, CDR2 FNYEAQ. Between the trimmed V and J ends, which lost 5 bases and 6 bases, there was a span of 9 bases. The CDR3 extends over 12 amino acids. Written as DNA, the CDR3 is TGTGCCAGCAGCCGCTTGCCCGATACGCAGTATTTT. Translation gives CASSRLPDTQYF.

V is TRBV9 and J is TRBJ2-1; 9 bases agree with TRBD2. This CDR3 comprises 13 residues. Germline CDR1 is SGDLS and CDR2 is YYNGEE. J lost 11 bases, V lost 3 bases, and 6 bases had no gene match. The CDR3 is CASSAIAGAQQFF. The CDR3 DNA is TGTGCCAGCAGCGCGATAGCGGGGGCCCAGCAGTTCTTC.

This chain joins TRBV7-9 and TRBJ1-1; a weak D match, TRBD1 (5 bases). Between the trimmed V and J ends, which lost 2 bases and 10 bases, there was a span of 26 bases. The CDR3 contains 17 residues. Germline assignment: CDR1 SEHNR and CDR2 FQNEAQ (reference sequence). CDR3 DNA: TGTGCCAGCAGCTTACCCGCCGACGAGAAAGGGGTGAAGGGAGCTTTCTTT. Translated: CASSLPADEKGVKGAFF.

The chain joins TRBV5-1 to TRBJ1-6; D gene uncertain. With 9 bases removed from V and 13 bases from J, the gap between germline ends came to 20 bases. Germline V gives CDR1 SGHRS, CDR2 YFSETQ. CDR3 length: 13 residues. CDR3 region: CATQASERTPLHF. The DNA for the CDR3 is TGCGCCACCCAAGCCAGCGAGAGGACGCCCCTCCACTTT.

The chain links TRBV30 to TRBJ2-3, with TRBD2 matching 8 bases. Germline CDR1 GTSNPN, CDR2 SVGIG (reference sequence). The trim removed 0 bases at V and 5 bases at J, leaving 16 bases unmatched. The CDR3 runs 18 residues. This chain's CDR3 is CAWSVRRAGARGGDTQYF. CDR3 nucleotides: TGTGCCTGGAGTGTCCGGCGAGCGGGGGCCCGAGGAGGAGATACGCAGTATTTT.

The chain is built from TRBV4-1 and TRBJ2-2; D may be TRBD2 (6 bases). The length of the CDR3 is 15 residues. Germline V gives CDR1 MGHRA, CDR2 YSYEKL. Trimming removed 1 base at V and 5 bases at J, with 11 bases between. CDR3 in amino acids: CASSQARGPTGELFF. For the CDR3, the DNA is TGCGCCAGCAGCCAAGCGCGGGGCCCGACCGGGGAGCTGTTTTTT.

The V gene is TRBV4-1, the J gene TRBJ2-5, with TRBD2 matching over 12 bases. CDR1 is MGHRA and CDR2 is YSYEKL in the germline V gene. This CDR3 region has 18 residues. Trimming cost V 1 base and J 0 bases; bases outside gene matches: 6. The CDR3 loop is CASSQGLLAGGNQETQYF. The CDR3 DNA is TGCGCCAGCAGCCAAGGATTGCTAGCGGGGGGGAACCAAGAGACCCAGTACTTC.

The V call is TRBV5-1, the J call TRBJ1-1; possibly TRBD1 for D (5 bases). This CDR3 comprises 13 residues. Trimming removed 0 bases at V and 5 bases at J, with 8 bases between. Per germline, CDR1 SGHRS and CDR2 YFSETQ. CDR3 nucleotide sequence: TGCGCCAGCAGCTTGGAGCAGGGAACTGAAGCTTTCTTT. This sequence encodes CASSLEQGTEAFF. Full variable domain (outside the CDR3, taken from reference TRBV5-1 and TRBJ1-1): KAGVTQTPRYLIKTRGQQVTLSCSPISGHRSVSWYQQTPGQGLQFLFEYFSETQRNKGNFPGRFSGRQFSNSRSEMNVSTLELGDSALYLCASSLEQGTEAFFGQGTRLTVV.

The V and J genes are TRBV9 and TRBJ1-1; TRBD1 might be the D (5 bases). CDR1 is SGDLS, CDR2 YYNGEE, per germline. The CDR3 length is 16 residues. V lost 1 base, J lost 0 bases, and 13 bases lay in between. The CDR3 sequence is CASSVPSTEMNTEAFF. In nucleotides, the CDR3 is TGTGCCAGCAGCGTACCTTCGACAGAGATGAACACTGAAGCTTTCTTT.

This rearrangement joins TRBV19 to TRBJ2-3; the D is unclear. CDR1 and CDR2 from the germline V gene are LNHDA and SQIVND (reference sequence). Trimming took 5 bases from V and 1 from J, leaving 7 bases between them. The CDR3 consists of 13 residues. This CDR3 reads CASSDYGTDTQYF. For the CDR3, the DNA is TGTGCCAGTAGTGATTACGGCACAGATACGCAGTATTTT.